This T cell receptor beta chain was recovered during a study of shared clonotypes between healthy human individuals. Per the original methods: In the immunoSEQ data, sequences were junction-only and lacked quality scores, so filtering differed. The table came from immunoSEQ multiplex PCR; TCRdb's copy has only in-frame clones and leaves some out. That table gives V, J and clone size, and the DNA gave D and trimming. The sample records around 2.1 million clones, approximately 95% being singletons. The CDR3 consists of 12 residues. Trimming cost V 2 bases and J 12 bases, with 14 bases left between them. The germline V gene has CDR1 GTSNPN and CDR2 SVGIG (reference sequence).

This chain connects TRBV30 to TRBJ2-1; D is unclear. Specimen: naive CD4+ T cells sorted from blood. The subset: CD45RA+ positively selected. This receptor was obtained from a man younger than 35 in good health. The CDR3 sequence: CAWSSGLGVQFF. The CDR3 DNA sequence: TGTGCCTGGAGTTCTGGGCTAGGTGTGCAGTTCTTC.